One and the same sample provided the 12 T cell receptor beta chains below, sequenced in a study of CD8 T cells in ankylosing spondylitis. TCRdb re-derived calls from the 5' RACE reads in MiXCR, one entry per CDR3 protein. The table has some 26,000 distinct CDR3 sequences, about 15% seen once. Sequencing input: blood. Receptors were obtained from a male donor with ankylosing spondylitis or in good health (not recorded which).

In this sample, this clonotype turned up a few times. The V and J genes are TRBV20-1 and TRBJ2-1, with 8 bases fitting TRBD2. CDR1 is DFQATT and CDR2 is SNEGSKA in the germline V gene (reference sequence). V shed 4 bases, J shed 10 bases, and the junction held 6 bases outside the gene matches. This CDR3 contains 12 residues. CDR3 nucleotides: TGCAGTGCTAAAAGACTAGCGTCGGAGCAGTTCTTC. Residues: CSAKRLASEQFF.

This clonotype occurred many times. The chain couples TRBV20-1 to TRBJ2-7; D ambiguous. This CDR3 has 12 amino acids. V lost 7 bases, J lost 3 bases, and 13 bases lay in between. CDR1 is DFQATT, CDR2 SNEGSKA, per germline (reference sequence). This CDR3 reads CSGVERNYEQYF. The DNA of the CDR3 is TGCAGTGGAGTAGAGCGAAACTACGAGCAGTACTTC.

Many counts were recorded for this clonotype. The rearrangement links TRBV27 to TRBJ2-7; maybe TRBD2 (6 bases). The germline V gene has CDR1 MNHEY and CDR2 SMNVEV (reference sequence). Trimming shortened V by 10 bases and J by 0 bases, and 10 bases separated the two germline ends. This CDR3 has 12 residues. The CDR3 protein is CATGGDSYEQYF. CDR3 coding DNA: TGTGCCACCGGGGGTGACTCCTACGAGCAGTACTTC.

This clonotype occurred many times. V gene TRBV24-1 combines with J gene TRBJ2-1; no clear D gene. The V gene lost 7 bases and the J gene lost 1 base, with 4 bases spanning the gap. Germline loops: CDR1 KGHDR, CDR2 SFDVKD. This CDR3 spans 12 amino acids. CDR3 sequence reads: CATRSSYNEQFF. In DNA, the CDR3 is TGTGCCACCAGGTCTTCCTACAATGAGCAGTTCTTC.

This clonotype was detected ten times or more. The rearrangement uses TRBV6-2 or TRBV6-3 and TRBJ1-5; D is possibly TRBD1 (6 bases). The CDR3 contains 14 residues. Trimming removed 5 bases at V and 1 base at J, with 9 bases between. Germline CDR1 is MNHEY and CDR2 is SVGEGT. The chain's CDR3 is CASSQGTSNQPQHF. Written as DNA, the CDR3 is TGTGCCAGCAGTCAGGGGACGAGCAATCAGCCCCAGCATTTT.

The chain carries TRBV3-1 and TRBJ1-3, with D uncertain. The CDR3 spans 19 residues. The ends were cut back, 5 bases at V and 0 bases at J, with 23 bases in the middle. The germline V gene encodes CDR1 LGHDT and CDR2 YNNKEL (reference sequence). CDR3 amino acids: CASSDPRVMDGRSGNTIYF. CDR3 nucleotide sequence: TGTGCCAGCAGCGATCCGAGGGTTATGGACGGCCGCTCTGGAAACACCATATATTTT.

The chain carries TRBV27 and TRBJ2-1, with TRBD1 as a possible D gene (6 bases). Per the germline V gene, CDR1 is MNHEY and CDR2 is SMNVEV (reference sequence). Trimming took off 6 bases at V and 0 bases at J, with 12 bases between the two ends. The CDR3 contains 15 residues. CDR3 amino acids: CASRPTGSSYNEQFF. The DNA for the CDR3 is TGTGCCAGCAGACCTACAGGGAGCTCCTACAATGAGCAGTTCTTC.

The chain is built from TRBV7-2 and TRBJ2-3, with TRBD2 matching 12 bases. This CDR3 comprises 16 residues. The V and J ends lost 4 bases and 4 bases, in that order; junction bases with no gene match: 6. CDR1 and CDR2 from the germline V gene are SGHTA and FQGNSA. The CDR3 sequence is CASSSAGLAGPDTQYF. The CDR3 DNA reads TGTGCCAGCAGCTCAGCGGGACTAGCGGGCCCAGATACGCAGTATTTT.

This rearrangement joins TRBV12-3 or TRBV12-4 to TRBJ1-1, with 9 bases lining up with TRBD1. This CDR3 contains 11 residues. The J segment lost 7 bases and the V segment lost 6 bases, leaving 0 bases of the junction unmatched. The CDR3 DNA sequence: TGTGCCAGCAGGGACAGGGGTGAAGCTTTCTTT. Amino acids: CASRDRGEAFF.

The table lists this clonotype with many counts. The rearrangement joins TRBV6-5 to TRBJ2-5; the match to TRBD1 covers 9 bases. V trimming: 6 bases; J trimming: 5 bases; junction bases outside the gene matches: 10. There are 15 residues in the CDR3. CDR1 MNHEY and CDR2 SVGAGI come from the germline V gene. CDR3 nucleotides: TGTGCCAGCAGCGCAACACAGGGGGCGCGGGAGACCCAGTACTTC. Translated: CASSATQGARETQYF.

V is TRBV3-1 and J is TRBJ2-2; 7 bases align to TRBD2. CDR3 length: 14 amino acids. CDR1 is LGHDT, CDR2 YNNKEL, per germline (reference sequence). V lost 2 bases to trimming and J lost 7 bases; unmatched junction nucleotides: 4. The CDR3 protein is CASSQWTRGGELFF. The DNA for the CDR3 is TGTGCCAGCAGCCAATGGACTAGGGGCGGGGAGCTGTTTTTT.

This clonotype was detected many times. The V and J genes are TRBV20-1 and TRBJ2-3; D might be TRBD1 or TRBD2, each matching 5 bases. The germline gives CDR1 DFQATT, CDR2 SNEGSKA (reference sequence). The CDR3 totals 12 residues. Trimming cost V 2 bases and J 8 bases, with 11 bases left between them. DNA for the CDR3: TGCAGTGCTAGACTCACCGGGGCTACGCAGTATTTT. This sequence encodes CSARLTGATQYF.